Described below is a single TCR beta chain sequence and its context. The antigen it binds to is not known. No much larger clone exists at a distance of one base, and base qualities are not known. Donors were about 36 systemically healthy Caucasian individuals from Russia aged roughly 6 to 90 years. Roughly 10 milliliters of peripheral blood were collected from each donor into EDTA-treated Vacutainer tubes. Ficoll-Paque density-gradient centrifugation was used to isolate PBMCs, with at least 6.5 million per sample. Total RNA was extracted from PBMCs with Trizol reagent, with at least 6 micrograms obtained per sample. For every donor, flow cytometry on a PBMC aliquot measured the percentage of naive CD45RAhigh/CD27high T cells. The data derive from a study of blood T cells in healthy people across ages (dated by TCRdb to about 2015). For the wider study: In model experiments, roughly one uniquely barcoded TCR beta cDNA molecule per two T cells was captured by template switching. Age-related changes in TCR beta repertoire diversity were measured in the study by deep sequencing normalized with unique cDNA molecular identifiers. The donors were split into four age groups: young (average about 16 years), middle-aged (around 40), aged (62) and long-lived (approximately 80). Donors of different ages were randomly distributed across sequencing lanes to avoid experimental bias. For two donors (one aged 18 to 29 and one aged 80 or older), the study analyzed two additional independent replicas of 1 million unique cDNA reads from the same blood draw.

Preparation of the library involved 5' RACE. Sequencing used an Illumina HiSeq 2500. A second about 6 to 11 cycle PCR used a sample-barcoded 5' primer and a J-beta primer mix. A template-switch 5' adaptor carrying 12 random nucleotides introduced a unique molecular identifier onto each TCR beta cDNA molecule. At least 3 million CDR3-containing paired-end reads were obtained from each sample. The Mint cDNA synthesis kit, primed by a TRBC-specific oligonucleotide, was used to synthesize first-strand cDNA from all RNA. After uracil-DNA glycosylase treatment, a first 18-cycle PCR used universal primers M1SS and BC2_uni_R on all cDNA. Under the source paper's analysis protocol: For normalization, 1 million high-quality reads, each with a distinct molecular identifier, were randomly selected from each sample. Reads with shared molecular identifiers were discarded instead of being binned into consensus sequences. MiTCR, with a Q25 quality threshold and the strictest error-elimination algorithm, was used for CDR3 identification, clonotype clustering and error correction. A nonparametric unseen species model using Euler transformation provided a lower-bound estimate of total TCR beta diversity. The public reads were run again by TCRdb, first through fastp at Q25 and then through MiXCR, and only productive beta chains were kept. CDR3 protein duplicates are merged, each entry listing the most common genes and DNA. Clone size and V and J calls follow TCRdb, not the original study. The sample profile shows 1.5 million to 1.9 million distinct CDR3 sequences; less than 45% of them were found once. Approximately 4.1% of the sample is in the top ten clones.

From the cysteine up to the phenylalanine, the CDR3 has a length of 18 residues. Only the CDR3 DNA is retained, 54 bases long and in frame from the first base. In the germline V gene, CDR1 corresponds to MGHDK and CDR2 to SYGVNS. V is pruned by 3 bases and J by 2 bases, leaving 15 bases of the junction without a gene match. The paper as a whole reports these results and caveats: Compared with the aged group, more naive CD4+ T cells, fewer expanded clones and increased TCR diversity were shown by the long-lived group, suggesting age selection. Estimates of total diversity based on one million sequenced T cells were considered lower bounds and underestimates. Observed TCR beta diversity correlated strongly with the percentage of naive T cells measured by flow cytometry. Because donor CMV infection status was unknown, age-related changes in expanded clonotypes were potentially confounded. Conclusive comparison of naive and antigen-experienced compartments was prevented by the profiling of bulk unsorted PBMCs. As age increased, observed TCR beta diversity per million T cells dropped in a roughly linear way, and a significant reduction was already evident by age 40.

This chain joins TRBV25-1 to TRBJ2-7; 8 central nucleotides agree with TRBD2. The clonotype originates from a woman aged 18-30 years in good health. Sequencing input: blood. The sequence in DNA is TGTGCCAGCAGTGATAAAGGACTAGCTAGCCCCTTAACCTACGAGCAGTACTTC. Its protein product is CASSDKGLASPLTYEQYF.